Listed below are T cell receptor beta chains from one sample, sequenced in a study of OX40 agonist ivuxolimab in advanced cancers. Method: immunoSEQ multiplex PCR; TCRdb's copy keeps in-frame clones and lacks some. The sample has over 70,000 clones; over 75% are singletons. The sample consisted of CD4+ or CD8+ T cells sorted from blood, taken in a trial of the OX40 agonist ivuxolimab. The receptors were gathered from an adult with an advanced solid tumor such as melanoma, head and neck, liver or kidney cancer. CDR3s include the opening cysteine and the closing phenylalanine or tryptophan. The order of the fields is J gene, D gene, clone size, CDR3 length, V gene, CDR3 protein, CDR3 DNA. D genes are given only for firm matches. Size is omitted from some rows. Given values are once, few, many or a class for expanded clones.

J gene: TRBJ2-5
D gene: TRBD2
clone size: NA
CDR3 length: 14
V gene: TRBV6-1
CDR3 protein: CASSFGGSQETQYF
CDR3 DNA: TGTGCCAGCTCCTTCGGGGGGAGCCAAGAGACCCAGTACTTC

J gene: TRBJ1-6
D gene: NA
clone size: NA
CDR3 length: 13
V gene: TRBV2
CDR3 protein: CASSEGLNSPLHF
CDR3 DNA: TGTGCCAGCAGTGAGGGGTTGAATTCACCCCTCCACTTT

J gene: TRBJ1-1
D gene: TRBD1
clone size: NA
CDR3 length: 17
V gene: TRBV11-2
CDR3 protein: CASSPEGRGQMNTEAFF
CDR3 DNA: TGTGCCAGCAGCCCCGAGGGTAGGGGACAGATGAACACTGAAGCTTTCTTT

J gene: TRBJ1-1
D gene: NA
clone size: NA
CDR3 length: 15
V gene: TRBV21-1
CDR3 protein: CASSKATGMNTEAFF
CDR3 DNA: TGTGCCAGCAGCAAAGCGACAGGCATGAACACTGAAGCTTTCTTT

J gene: TRBJ2-7
D gene: TRBD2
clone size: NA
CDR3 length: 17
V gene: TRBV9
CDR3 protein: CASSVAAGGPLSYEQYF
CDR3 DNA: TGTGCCAGCAGCGTAGCGGCGGGGGGGCCCCTTTCCTACGAGCAGTACTTC

J gene: TRBJ2-1
D gene: NA
clone size: NA
CDR3 length: 17
V gene: TRBV9
CDR3 protein: CASSVVTGALTYNEQFF
CDR3 DNA: TGTGCCAGCAGCGTAGTGACGGGGGCCCTAACCTACAATGAGCAGTTCTTC

J gene: TRBJ1-2
D gene: TRBD1
clone size: NA
CDR3 length: 14
V gene: TRBV6-5
CDR3 protein: CASRGQSFGVGYTF
CDR3 DNA: TGTGCCAGCAGGGGACAGTCATTCGGTGTAGGCTACACCTTC

J gene: TRBJ2-1
D gene: NA
clone size: once
CDR3 length: 11
V gene: TRBV19
CDR3 protein: CASKRRGEQFF
CDR3 DNA: TGTGCCAGTAAGAGGCGGGGTGAGCAGTTCTTC

J gene: TRBJ1-6
D gene: NA
clone size: NA
CDR3 length: 16
V gene: TRBV6-4
CDR3 protein: CASSDTRRKGVSPLHF
CDR3 DNA: TGTGCCAGCAGTGACACCCGACGAAAGGGAGTGTCACCCCTCCACTTT

J gene: TRBJ2-2
D gene: NA
clone size: NA
CDR3 length: 14
V gene: TRBV10-3
CDR3 protein: CAIGGSENTGELFF
CDR3 DNA: TGTGCCATCGGCGGCAGTGAGAACACCGGGGAGCTGTTTTTT

J gene: TRBJ2-6
D gene: NA
clone size: NA
CDR3 length: 14
V gene: TRBV5-4
CDR3 protein: CASSPTSGANVLTF
CDR3 DNA: TGTGCCAGCAGCCCCACTTCTGGGGCCAACGTCCTGACTTTC

J gene: TRBJ2-1
D gene: NA
clone size: NA
CDR3 length: 12
V gene: TRBV6-1
CDR3 protein: CASSEQGGLPFF
CDR3 DNA: TGTGCCAGCAGTGAACAGGGGGGACTCCCGTTCTTC

J gene: TRBJ2-1
D gene: TRBD2
clone size: NA
CDR3 length: 13
V gene: TRBV10-2
CDR3 protein: CASKRGGSGEQFF
CDR3 DNA: TGCGCCAGCAAGCGGGGGGGCTCCGGTGAGCAGTTCTTC

J gene: TRBJ2-7
D gene: NA
clone size: NA
CDR3 length: 15
V gene: TRBV6-1
CDR3 protein: CASTTSGAGGREQYF
CDR3 DNA: TGTGCCAGCACCACTTCGGGGGCAGGGGGGCGCGAGCAGTACTTC

J gene: TRBJ1-1
D gene: NA
clone size: NA
CDR3 length: 14
V gene: TRBV15
CDR3 protein: CATSLRTANTEAFF
CDR3 DNA: TGTGCCACCAGCCTGAGAACGGCGAACACTGAAGCTTTCTTT

J gene: TRBJ1-3
D gene: NA
clone size: NA
CDR3 length: 17
V gene: TRBV9
CDR3 protein: CASSDGGTAYSGNTIYF
CDR3 DNA: TGTGCCAGCAGCGATGGTGGAACAGCCTACTCTGGAAACACCATATATTTT

J gene: TRBJ2-7
D gene: TRBD1
clone size: NA
CDR3 length: 14
V gene: TRBV7-7
CDR3 protein: CASSRGPASYEQYF
CDR3 DNA: TGTGCTAGCAGTAGGGGGCCCGCTTCCTACGAGCAGTACTTC

J gene: TRBJ1-6
D gene: TRBD1
clone size: NA
CDR3 length: 16
V gene: TRBV30
CDR3 protein: CAWSPLVRGRGSPLHF
CDR3 DNA: TGTGCCTGGAGCCCGCTCGTGAGGGGGCGGGGTTCACCCCTCCACTTT

J gene: TRBJ2-7
D gene: NA
clone size: NA
CDR3 length: 14
V gene: TRBV18
CDR3 protein: CASSTAQGFYEQYF
CDR3 DNA: TGTGCCAGCTCAACGGCCCAGGGTTTCTACGAGCAGTACTTC

J gene: TRBJ1-4
D gene: NA
clone size: NA
CDR3 length: 14
V gene: TRBV7-2
CDR3 protein: CASSLVARNEKLFF
CDR3 DNA: TGTGCCAGCAGCTTAGTAGCCAGGAATGAAAAACTGTTTTTT

J gene: TRBJ1-6
D gene: TRBD1
clone size: once
CDR3 length: 14
V gene: TRBV27
CDR3 protein: CASSFGQGGSPLHF
CDR3 DNA: TGTGCCAGCAGTTTTGGGCAGGGGGGTTCACCCCTCCACTTT

J gene: TRBJ2-1
D gene: TRBD1
clone size: once
CDR3 length: 15
V gene: TRBV6-5
CDR3 protein: CASSAPRDRDNEQFF
CDR3 DNA: TGTGCCAGCAGTGCACCCCGGGACAGAGACAATGAGCAGTTCTTC

J gene: TRBJ2-7
D gene: NA
clone size: NA
CDR3 length: 14
V gene: TRBV5-4
CDR3 protein: CASSLGGAVHEQYF
CDR3 DNA: TGTGCCAGCAGCTTGGGGGGGGCTGTCCACGAGCAGTACTTC

J gene: TRBJ2-1
D gene: NA
clone size: NA
CDR3 length: 12
V gene: TRBV6-1
CDR3 protein: CASSAGVGEQFF
CDR3 DNA: TGTGCCAGCAGTGCAGGGGTGGGTGAGCAGTTCTTC

J gene: TRBJ2-2
D gene: NA
clone size: NA
CDR3 length: 15
V gene: TRBV11-2
CDR3 protein: CASSFRGLKAGELFF
CDR3 DNA: TGTGCCAGCAGCTTCAGGGGCCTCAAGGCCGGGGAGCTGTTTTTT

J gene: TRBJ2-4
D gene: NA
clone size: few
CDR3 length: 15
V gene: TRBV5-1
CDR3 protein: CASSPGARGRDIQYF
CDR3 DNA: TGCGCCAGCAGTCCCGGGGCCAGGGGTCGGGACATTCAGTACTTC

J gene: TRBJ2-7
D gene: NA
clone size: NA
CDR3 length: 14
V gene: TRBV5-1
CDR3 protein: CASSLMGPQYEQYF
CDR3 DNA: TGCGCCAGCAGCTTGATGGGGCCTCAGTACGAGCAGTACTTC

J gene: TRBJ1-1
D gene: NA
clone size: NA
CDR3 length: 14
V gene: TRBV5-4
CDR3 protein: CASSPDPKPERAFF
CDR3 DNA: TGTGCCAGCAGCCCAGACCCGAAACCGGAACGAGCTTTCTTT

J gene: TRBJ2-1
D gene: NA
clone size: NA
CDR3 length: 13
V gene: TRBV12-2
CDR3 protein: CASRSTGRNEQFF
CDR3 DNA: TGTGCAAGTCGATCGACAGGGAGAAATGAGCAGTTCTTC

J gene: TRBJ2-5
D gene: NA
clone size: NA
CDR3 length: 13
V gene: TRBV19
CDR3 protein: CASKVSSQETQYF
CDR3 DNA: TGTGCCAGTAAGGTCTCTTCCCAGGAGACCCAGTACTTC

J gene: TRBJ1-6
D gene: TRBD1
clone size: NA
CDR3 length: 16
V gene: TRBV5-4
CDR3 protein: CASSLQRTGDGSPLHF
CDR3 DNA: TGTGCCAGCAGCCTGCAACGGACAGGGGATGGATCACCCCTCCACTTT

J gene: TRBJ2-2
D gene: TRBD2
clone size: NA
CDR3 length: 19
V gene: TRBV11-2
CDR3 protein: CASSPRGGLAGAITGELFF
CDR3 DNA: TGTGCCAGCAGCCCACGGGGGGGACTAGCGGGGGCCATCACCGGGGAGCTGTTTTTT

J gene: TRBJ2-3
D gene: TRBD2
clone size: NA
CDR3 length: 15
V gene: TRBV10-3
CDR3 protein: CAISASGAVTDTQYF
CDR3 DNA: TGTGCCATCAGTGCTAGCGGGGCCGTCACAGATACGCAGTATTTT

J gene: TRBJ2-5
D gene: TRBD1
clone size: once
CDR3 length: 17
V gene: TRBV5-1
CDR3 protein: CASSQGTGGPRGETQYF
CDR3 DNA: TGCGCCAGCAGCCAAGGGACAGGGGGGCCGAGAGGAGAGACCCAGTACTTC

J gene: TRBJ1-5
D gene: NA
clone size: NA
CDR3 length: 15
V gene: TRBV2
CDR3 protein: CASSGPEGRGEPQHF
CDR3 DNA: TGTGCCAGCAGTGGGCCTGAAGGCCGGGGGGAGCCCCAGCATTTT

J gene: TRBJ2-7
D gene: TRBD2
clone size: NA
CDR3 length: 13
V gene: TRBV9
CDR3 protein: CASSVNGGAEQYF
CDR3 DNA: TGTGCCAGCAGCGTTAACGGGGGGGCCGAGCAGTACTTC

J gene: TRBJ1-1
D gene: NA
clone size: NA
CDR3 length: 16
V gene: TRBV7-8
CDR3 protein: CASTLIAQEKGTEAFF
CDR3 DNA: TGTGCCAGCACTTTAATCGCCCAGGAAAAAGGCACTGAAGCTTTCTTT

J gene: TRBJ2-7
D gene: NA
clone size: NA
CDR3 length: 13
V gene: TRBV10-1
CDR3 protein: CASSEAWNYEQYF
CDR3 DNA: TGCGCCAGCAGTGAGGCGTGGAACTACGAGCAGTACTTC

J gene: TRBJ2-3
D gene: NA
clone size: NA
CDR3 length: 11
V gene: TRBV19
CDR3 protein: CASKGMITQYF
CDR3 DNA: TGTGCCAGTAAGGGCATGATTACGCAGTATTTT

J gene: TRBJ1-2
D gene: NA
clone size: NA
CDR3 length: 13
V gene: TRBV29-1
CDR3 protein: CSVWTSPNYGYTF
CDR3 DNA: TGCAGCGTTTGGACGTCTCCTAACTATGGCTACACCTTC

J gene: TRBJ1-2
D gene: TRBD1
clone size: once
CDR3 length: 15
V gene: TRBV27
CDR3 protein: CASRVPQGGAYGYTF
CDR3 DNA: TGTGCCAGCAGGGTCCCACAGGGGGGCGCCTATGGCTACACCTTC

J gene: TRBJ2-5
D gene: TRBD2
clone size: NA
CDR3 length: 17
V gene: TRBV4-2
CDR3 protein: CASSQDAGGLGAETQYF
CDR3 DNA: TGTGCCAGCAGCCAAGACGCGGGGGGGCTTGGTGCGGAGACCCAGTACTTC

J gene: TRBJ1-4
D gene: TRBD1
clone size: NA
CDR3 length: 14
V gene: TRBV30
CDR3 protein: CAWNTGVAPEKLFF
CDR3 DNA: TGTGCCTGGAACACAGGGGTGGCCCCTGAAAAACTGTTTTTT

J gene: TRBJ2-7
D gene: NA
clone size: NA
CDR3 length: 15
V gene: TRBV18
CDR3 protein: CASSHSTGPSYEQYF
CDR3 DNA: TGTGCCAGCTCACACTCGACAGGTCCCTCCTACGAGCAGTACTTC

J gene: TRBJ2-7
D gene: TRBD1
clone size: NA
CDR3 length: 16
V gene: TRBV4-1
CDR3 protein: CASSQTGTVWAYEQYF
CDR3 DNA: TGCGCCAGCAGCCAGACTGGGACAGTCTGGGCCTACGAGCAGTACTTC

J gene: TRBJ1-6
D gene: NA
clone size: once
CDR3 length: 20
V gene: TRBV2
CDR3 protein: CASSGYPLQGGSSYNSPLHF
CDR3 DNA: TGTGCCAGCAGTGGCTACCCCCTACAGGGCGGGAGCTCCTATAATTCACCCCTCCACTTT